This T cell receptor beta chain appears in the sequencing data of a study of monozygotic twins with inflammatory bowel disease. Investigators made cDNA in eight separate reactions per sample. Using TCRalpha and TCRbeta cDNA, the researchers carried out two nested PCRs that lasted about 15 and 9 cycles. TCRdb derives one entry per CDR3 protein from the 5' RACE reads, leaving out DNA. This sample contains around 450,000 distinct CDR3 sequences. There are 14 residues in the CDR3. Germline V lookup: CDR1 MNHEY, CDR2 SMNVEV (reference sequence). This sequence was found in a human donor with ulcerative colitis or Crohn's disease, or a healthy co-twin of an affected twin (not recorded which). The specimen sequenced was blood. This chain joins TRBV27 and TRBJ2-5; TCRdb calls TRBD2, which cannot be checked without DNA. The CDR3: CASSPWTSGETQYF.